This T cell receptor (beta chain) stems from a study of cytomegalovirus exposure and HLA in healthy donors. Notes on this clone: Its antigen is undetermined.

This CDR3 comprises 17 residues. Germline-derived CDR1 and CDR2 are SEHNR and FQNEAQ (reference sequence). The V and J ends lost 2 bases and 6 bases, in that order; junction bases with no gene match: 10. Study outcomes and limitations: In a later analysis, parvovirus B19, influenza, CMV and Epstein-Barr virus appeared linked to several top co-occurrence clusters. The records held CMV serostatus as the only immune exposure information.

Amplification used 60 Vbeta primers and 13 Jbeta primers. Only in-frame clones appear in the TCRdb table, and some are missing; sequencing was by immunoSEQ multiplex PCR. The listing records 50,000 or so clones. The receptor's source is a man in his forties or fifties in good health and CMV-seropositive. Sequencing was carried out using PBMCs. The rearrangement uses TRBV7-9 and TRBJ2-3, with 11 nucleotides matching TRBD2. The CDR3 protein is CASSLRPLAGVADTQYF. The CDR3 DNA reads TGTGCCAGCAGCTTAAGGCCACTAGCGGGAGTGGCGGATACGCAGTATTTT.